Here is one T cell receptor (beta chain) with its context. The sample is drawn from a study of CD8 T cells in Susac syndrome. The V gene lost 6 bases and the J gene lost 8 bases, with 13 bases spanning the gap. The CDR3 contains 12 residues. The germline gives CDR1 DFQATT, CDR2 SNEGSKA (reference sequence). The authors reverse transcribed roughly 0.45 to 1 ug RNA with random hexamers. TCRdb passed the immunoSEQ multiplex PCR reads through MiXCR, listing each CDR3 protein once. The repertoire holds about 240,000 distinct CDR3 sequences, with about 95% as singletons. The source is a human donor with Susac syndrome. Input material: CD4+ T cells from PBMCs. The rearrangement joins TRBV20-1 to TRBJ1-4, with no clear D. In DNA, the CDR3 is TGCAGTGCCCCCCTTAACGCGGAAAAACTGTTTTTT. The encoded protein is CSAPLNAEKLFF.